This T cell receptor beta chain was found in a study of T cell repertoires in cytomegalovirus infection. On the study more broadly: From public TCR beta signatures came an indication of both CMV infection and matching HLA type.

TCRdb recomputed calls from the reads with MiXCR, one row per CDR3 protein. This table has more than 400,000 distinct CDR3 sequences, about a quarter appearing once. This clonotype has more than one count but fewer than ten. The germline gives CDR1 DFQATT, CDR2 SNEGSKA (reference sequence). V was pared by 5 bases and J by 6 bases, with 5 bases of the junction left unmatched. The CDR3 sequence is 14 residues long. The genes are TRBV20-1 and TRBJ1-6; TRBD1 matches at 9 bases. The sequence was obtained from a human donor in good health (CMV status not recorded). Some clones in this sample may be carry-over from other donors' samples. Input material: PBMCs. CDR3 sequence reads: CSALPGQGNSPLHF. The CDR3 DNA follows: TGCAGTGCTTTGCCGGGACAGGGTAATTCACCCCTCCACTTT.